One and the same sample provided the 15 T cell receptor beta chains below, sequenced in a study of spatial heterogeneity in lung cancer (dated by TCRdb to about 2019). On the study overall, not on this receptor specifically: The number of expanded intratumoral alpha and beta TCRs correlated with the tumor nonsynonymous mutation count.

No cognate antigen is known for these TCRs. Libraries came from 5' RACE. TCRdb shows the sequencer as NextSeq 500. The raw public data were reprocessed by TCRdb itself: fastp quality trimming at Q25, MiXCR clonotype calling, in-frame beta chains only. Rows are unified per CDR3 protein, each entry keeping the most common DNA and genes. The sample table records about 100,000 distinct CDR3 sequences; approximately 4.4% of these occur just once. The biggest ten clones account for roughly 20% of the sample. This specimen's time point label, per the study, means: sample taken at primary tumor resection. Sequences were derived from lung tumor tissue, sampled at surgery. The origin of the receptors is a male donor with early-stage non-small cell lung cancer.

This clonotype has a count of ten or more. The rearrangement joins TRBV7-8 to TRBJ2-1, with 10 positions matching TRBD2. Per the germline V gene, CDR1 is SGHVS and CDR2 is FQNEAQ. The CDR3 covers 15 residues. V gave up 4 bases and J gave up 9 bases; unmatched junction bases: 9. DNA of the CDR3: TGTGCCAGCAGCTCCCTCGTCAGCGGGAGGGGTGAGCAGTTCTTC. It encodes CASSSLVSGRGEQFF.

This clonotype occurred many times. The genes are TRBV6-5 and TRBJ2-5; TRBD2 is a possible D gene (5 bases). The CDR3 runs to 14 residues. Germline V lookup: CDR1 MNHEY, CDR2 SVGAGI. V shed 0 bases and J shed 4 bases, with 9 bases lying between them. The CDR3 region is CASSYSRAGETQYF. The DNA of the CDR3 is TGTGCCAGCAGTTACTCGAGGGCAGGAGAGACCCAGTACTTC.

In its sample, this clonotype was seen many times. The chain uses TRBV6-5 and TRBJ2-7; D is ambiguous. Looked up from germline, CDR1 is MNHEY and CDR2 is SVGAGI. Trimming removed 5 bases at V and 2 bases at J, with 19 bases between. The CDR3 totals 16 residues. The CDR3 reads CASSLFTQVPAYEQYF. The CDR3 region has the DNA TGTGCCAGCAGTCTTTTTACGCAGGTCCCGGCCTACGAGCAGTACTTC.

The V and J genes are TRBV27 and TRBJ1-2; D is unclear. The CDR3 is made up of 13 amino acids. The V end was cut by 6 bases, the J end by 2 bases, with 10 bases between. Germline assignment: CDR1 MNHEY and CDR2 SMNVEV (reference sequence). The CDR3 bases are TGTGCCAGCAGCCATCGCATAAACTATGGCTACACCTTC. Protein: CASSHRINYGYTF.

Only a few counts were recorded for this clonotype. The CDR3 is CASSLQAGRTDTQYF. In DNA, the CDR3 is TGTGCCAGCAGCTTACAAGCGGGCCGCACAGATACGCAGTATTTT. This chain connects TRBV7-3 to TRBJ2-3, with D possibly matching TRBD2 (6 bases). The CDR3 has 15 residues. With 2 bases removed from V and 1 base from J, the gap between germline ends came to 10 bases. Germline V CDR1 and CDR2: SGHTA, FQGTGA.

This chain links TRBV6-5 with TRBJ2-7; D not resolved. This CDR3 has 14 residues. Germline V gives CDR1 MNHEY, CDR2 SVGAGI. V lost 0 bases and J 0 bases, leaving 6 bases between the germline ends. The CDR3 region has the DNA TGTGCCAGCAGTTACTCGCAGGTCTCCTACGAGCAGTACTTC. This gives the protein CASSYSQVSYEQYF.

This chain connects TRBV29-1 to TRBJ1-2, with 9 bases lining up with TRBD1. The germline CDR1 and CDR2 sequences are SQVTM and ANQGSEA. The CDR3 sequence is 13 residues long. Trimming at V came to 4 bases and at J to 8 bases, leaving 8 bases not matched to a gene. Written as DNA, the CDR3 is TGCAGCGTTGGGTTGCGGACAGGGGCCGGCTACACCTTC. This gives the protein CSVGLRTGAGYTF.

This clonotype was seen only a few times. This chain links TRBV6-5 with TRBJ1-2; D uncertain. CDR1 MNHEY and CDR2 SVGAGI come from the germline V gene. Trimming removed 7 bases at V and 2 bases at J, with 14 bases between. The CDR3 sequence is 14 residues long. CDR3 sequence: CASTPLDTNYGYTF. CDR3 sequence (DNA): TGTGCCAGCACTCCACTAGACACGAACTATGGCTACACCTTC.

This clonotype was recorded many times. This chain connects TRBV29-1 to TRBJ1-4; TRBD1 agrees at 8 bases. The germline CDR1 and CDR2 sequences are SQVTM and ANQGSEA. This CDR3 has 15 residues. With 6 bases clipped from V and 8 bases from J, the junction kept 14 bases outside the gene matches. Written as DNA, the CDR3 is TGCAGCGTCTGTCACCACTGGGACAGGCACGAAAAACTGTTTTTT. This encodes CSVCHHWDRHEKLFF. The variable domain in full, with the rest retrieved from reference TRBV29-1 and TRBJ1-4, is SAVISQKPSRDICQRGTSLTIQCQVDSQVTMMFWYRQQPGQSLTLIATANQGSEATYESGFVIDKFPISRPNLTFSTLTVSNMSPEDSSIYLCSVCHHWDRHEKLFFGSGTQLSVL.

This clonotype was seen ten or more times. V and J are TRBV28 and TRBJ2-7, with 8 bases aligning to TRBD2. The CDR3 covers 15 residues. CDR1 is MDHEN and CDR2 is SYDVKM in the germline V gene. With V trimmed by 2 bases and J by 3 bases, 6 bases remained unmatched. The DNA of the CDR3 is TGTGCCAGCAGTTTAATCGCGGGAGGAGGCTACGAGCAGTACTTC. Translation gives CASSLIAGGGYEQYF.

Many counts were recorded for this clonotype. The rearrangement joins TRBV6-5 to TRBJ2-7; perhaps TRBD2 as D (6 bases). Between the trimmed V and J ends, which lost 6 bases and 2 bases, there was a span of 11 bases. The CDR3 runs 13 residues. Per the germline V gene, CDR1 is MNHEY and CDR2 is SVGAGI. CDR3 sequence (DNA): TGTGCCAGCAGATTAGCGGAGACCTACGAGCAGTACTTC. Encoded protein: CASRLAETYEQYF.

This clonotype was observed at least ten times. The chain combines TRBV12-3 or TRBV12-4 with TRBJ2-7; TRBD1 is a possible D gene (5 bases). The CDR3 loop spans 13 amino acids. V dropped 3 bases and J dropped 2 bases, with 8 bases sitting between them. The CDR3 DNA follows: TGTGCCAGCAGTTTTTGGGGCACCTACGAGCAGTACTTC. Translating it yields CASSFWGTYEQYF.

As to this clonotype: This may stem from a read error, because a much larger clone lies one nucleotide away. The chain's CDR3 is CSARDQAGVGHEQYF. The CDR3 coding sequence is TGCAGTGCTAGAGACCAAGCGGGAGTTGGACACGAGCAGTACTTC. The gene calls are TRBV20-1 and TRBJ2-7, with 8 bases matching TRBD2. CDR1 is DFQATT, CDR2 SNEGSKA, per germline (reference sequence). V was pared by 0 bases and J by 5 bases, with 9 bases of the junction left unmatched. The CDR3 has 15 residues.

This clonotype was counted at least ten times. In nucleotides, the CDR3 is TGTGCCAGCAGCTTAGGAGAGGGGGTAAGCTCCTACAATGAGCAGTTCTTC. Its protein product is CASSLGEGVSSYNEQFF. The chain combines TRBV7-9 with TRBJ2-1; TRBD1 might be the D (6 bases). Germline lookup yields CDR1 SEHNR and CDR2 FQNEAQ (reference sequence). V lost 1 base, J lost 0 bases, and 13 bases lay in between. The CDR3 is made up of 17 amino acids.

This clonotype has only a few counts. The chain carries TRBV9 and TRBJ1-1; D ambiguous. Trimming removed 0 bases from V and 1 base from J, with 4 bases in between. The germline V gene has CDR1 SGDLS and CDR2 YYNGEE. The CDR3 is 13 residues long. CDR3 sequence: CASSVGTNTEAFF. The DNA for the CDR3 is TGTGCCAGCAGCGTAGGGACGAACACTGAAGCTTTCTTT.